This record looks at one T cell receptor (beta chain) sequence and its context. Random hexamers were used to reverse transcribe roughly 0.45 to 1 ug of RNA. From the immunoSEQ multiplex PCR reads, TCRdb called clonotypes with MiXCR, one entry per CDR3 protein. The table records 250,000 to 300,000 distinct CDR3 sequences, over 75% of them present only once. The entry originates in a study of CD8 T cells in Susac syndrome. The V gene's germline CDR1 is GTSNPN and CDR2 SVGIG (reference sequence). This CDR3 spans 12 amino acids. V lost 5 bases and J lost 7; bases outside the gene matches: 1. The source material was CD8+ T cells from PBMCs. This TCR was sampled from a human donor with multiple sclerosis. The V call is TRBV30, the J call TRBJ2-1; 11 bases are shared with TRBD1. The CDR3 protein is CAWGQGANEQFF. For the CDR3, the DNA is TGTGCCTGGGGACAGGGGGCGAATGAGCAGTTCTTC.